Below are 5 T cell receptor beta chains sequenced from a single sample in a study of shared clonotypes between healthy human individuals. Only in-frame clones appear in the TCRdb table, and some are missing; sequencing was by immunoSEQ multiplex PCR. The sample contains about 2.5 million clones, about 90% of which appear only once. Sequencing used naive CD4+ T cells from PBMCs. Subset given: CD45RA+ positively selected. The receptors stem from a man aged 18-30 years in good health. Some clones in this sample may be carry-over from other donors' samples.

The V call is TRBV2, the J call TRBJ2-1; a possible D gene is TRBD2 (5 bases). The CDR3 runs 15 residues. Trimming left V 4 bases short and J 7 bases short, with 17 bases between. Germline CDR1 is SNHLY and CDR2 is FYNNEI. CDR3 region: CASSGTGLSGNEQFF. The DNA for the CDR3 is TGTGCCAGCAGTGGTACGGGATTATCGGGGAATGAGCAGTTCTTC.

The chain has TRBV12-5 and TRBJ2-2; D may be TRBD1 (6 bases). The CDR3 spans 17 residues. In germline, CDR1 is LGHNT, CDR2 FRNRAP. V shed 1 base and J shed 1 base, with 13 bases lying between them. CDR3 sequence: CASGLGTLTGNTGELFF. CDR3 DNA: TGTGCTAGTGGTTTGGGCACCTTGACAGGGAACACCGGGGAGCTGTTTTTT. The full variable domain, rest sourced from reference TRBV12-5 and TRBJ2-2, is DARVTQTPRHKVTEMGQEVTMRCQPILGHNTVFWYRQTMMQGLELLAYFRNRAPLDDSGMPKDRFSAEMPDATLATLKIQPSEPRDSAVYFCASGLGTLTGNTGELFFGEGSRLTVL.

The count of this clone is one. CDR3 DNA sequence: TGTGCCAGCAGCTTATTTCAGGGTCTAACTGGAAACACCATATATTTT. Amino acid sequence: CASSLFQGLTGNTIYF. This chain links TRBV11-2 with TRBJ1-3; tentative D call: TRBD1 (5 bases). V lost 2 bases and J 2 bases, leaving 13 bases between the germline ends. The CDR3 covers 16 residues. Germline V gene data show CDR1 as SGHAT and CDR2 as FQNNGV.

This sequence joins TRBV19 and TRBJ1-5; 7 nucleotides match TRBD1. There are 18 residues in the CDR3. J lost 4 bases, V lost 1 base, and 13 bases had no gene match. Germline V gene data show CDR1 as LNHDA and CDR2 as SQIVND (reference sequence). For the CDR3, the DNA is TGTGCCAGTAGTATAGCCCGACAGGGCGGGAGCGGGAATCAGCCCCAGCATTTT. Its translation: CASSIARQGGSGNQPQHF.

The V and J genes are TRBV30 and TRBJ2-3; possibly TRBD1 or TRBD2 for D (7 bases each). V was shortened by 2 bases and J by 6 bases, with 12 bases between the two germline ends. This CDR3 region has 13 residues. The germline V gene has CDR1 GTSNPN and CDR2 SVGIG (reference sequence). DNA of the CDR3: TGTGCCTGGAGTTTCCAGGGGGGGGATACGCAGTATTTT. It encodes CAWSFQGGDTQYF.